These 22 T cell receptor beta chains share one sample of origin, sequenced in a study of regulatory T cells in long-lasting Graves disease. Construction of TCR beta libraries relied on iRepertoire HTBI primers and on Arm-PCR targeting CDR3 regions. TCRdb fed the multiplex PCR reads into MiXCR, producing one record per CDR3 protein. The table includes approximately 380,000 distinct CDR3 sequences, under 25% detected once. The time point: persistent/refractory GD, antithyroid drugs over 5 years with positive TRAb. From PBMCs, RNA was extracted and then used to make the TCR library. Sequencing was performed on peripheral blood mononuclear cells (PBMCs), taken when the disease was refractory, from a patient treated with antithyroid drugs. Receptor source: a female donor with Graves disease.

This clonotype appeared many times. The rearrangement joins TRBV6-2 or TRBV6-3 to TRBJ1-1; D is unresolved. The germline V gene encodes CDR1 MNHEY and CDR2 SVGEGT. The CDR3 runs to 14 residues. V lost 0 bases and J lost 8, with 13 bases in between. The CDR3 region has the DNA TGTGCCAGCAGTTACTCTCGCCACCCGATGGAAGCTTTCTTT. Protein: CASSYSRHPMEAFF.

The chain recombines TRBV9 with TRBJ1-1, with D possibly being TRBD1 (5 bases). Germline assignment: CDR1 SGDLS and CDR2 YYNGEE. V lost 3 bases to trimming and J lost 6 bases, with 15 bases between them. The length of the CDR3 is 14 residues. The CDR3 loop reads CASSGGGGLAEAFF. CDR3 nucleotides: TGTGCCAGCAGCGGGGGGGGAGGGTTGGCTGAAGCTTTCTTT. The full variable domain, with the rest looked up from reference TRBV9 and TRBJ1-1, is DSGVTQTPKHLITATGQRVTLRCSPRSGDLSVYWYQQSLDQGLQFLIQYYNGEERAKGNILERFSAQQFPDLHSELNLSSLELGDSALYFCASSGGGGLAEAFFGQGTRLTVV.

The genes are TRBV29-1 and TRBJ2-7, with 8 bases aligning to TRBD1. With 5 bases clipped from V and 4 bases from J, the junction kept 7 bases outside the gene matches. The germline V gene encodes CDR1 SQVTM and CDR2 ANQGSEA. The CDR3 has 13 residues. CDR3 protein: CSVLTGGSYEQYF. The CDR3 bases are TGCAGCGTTCTTACAGGGGGGTCGTACGAGCAGTACTTC.

This clonotype was seen ten or more times. The rearrangement uses TRBV7-9 and TRBJ2-7; D gene uncertain. This CDR3 is 14 amino acids long. V dropped 0 bases and J dropped 2 bases, with 8 bases sitting between them. Germline V CDR1 and CDR2: SEHNR, FQNEAQ (reference sequence). In DNA, the CDR3 is TGTGCCAGCAGCTTAGCAGTGACAACCTACGAGCAGTACTTC. Encoded protein: CASSLAVTTYEQYF.

The CDR3 DNA reads TGTGCCAGCAGCCAAGTCCGGGGAAGCACAGATACGCAGTATTTT. Its translation: CASSQVRGSTDTQYF. The V gene is TRBV7-9, the J gene TRBJ2-3; TRBD2 might be the D (5 bases). Trimming pared 5 bases from V and 0 bases from J, leaving 12 bases between. The length of the CDR3 is 15 residues. CDR1 is SEHNR and CDR2 is FQNEAQ in the germline V gene (reference sequence).

To note about this clonotype: This sequence may be a read error, since a much larger clone differs from it by one base. V and J are TRBV11-2 and TRBJ1-4; D gene ambiguous. The CDR3 consists of 16 residues. Germline V gene sequence: CDR1 SGHAT, CDR2 FQNNGV. The CDR3 region is CASRLAIGLGNEKLFF. The CDR3 DNA is TGTGCCAGCCGCTTAGCGATAGGGTTGGGCAATGAAAAACTGTTTTTT.

This clonotype was detected ten times or more. The chain has TRBV6-2 or TRBV6-3 and TRBJ1-6, with 9 positions matching TRBD1. Germline CDR1 is MNHEY and CDR2 is SVGEGT. This CDR3 spans 17 amino acids. Trimming took 1 base from V and 10 from J; bases not matched to a gene: 11. The CDR3 reads CASSYYNPGQGHSPLHF. Written as DNA, the CDR3 is TGTGCCAGCAGTTACTACAATCCGGGACAGGGACACTCACCCCTCCACTTT.

This rearrangement joins TRBV20-1 to TRBJ2-6; weak D call: TRBD1 (6 bases). Trimming stripped 5 bases from V and 0 bases from J, with 11 bases between. The CDR3 runs 15 residues. CDR1 and CDR2 from the germline V gene are DFQATT and SNEGSKA (reference sequence). The CDR3 DNA sequence: TGCAGTGCTCCTACAGGGAACTCTGGGGCCAACGTCCTGACTTTC. This gives the protein CSAPTGNSGANVLTF.

The sample holds many counts of this clonotype. The rearrangement links TRBV12-3 or TRBV12-4 to TRBJ1-6; no clear D gene. V was cut by 7 bases and J by 3 bases, with 10 bases left in between. CDR3 size: 14 residues. The CDR3 DNA is TGTGCCAGCACCAGCAGTGGCTATAATTCACCCCTCCACTTT. It yields the protein CASTSSGYNSPLHF.

This clonotype was seen ten or more times. The chain combines TRBV27 with TRBJ2-2, with TRBD2 matching over 11 bases. V lost 5 bases and J lost 7; bases outside the gene matches: 9. The CDR3 spans 16 residues. The V gene's germline CDR1 is MNHEY and CDR2 SMNVEV (reference sequence). CDR3 sequence: CASSPVAGGPIGELFF. For the CDR3, the DNA is TGTGCCAGCAGTCCGGTAGCGGGAGGGCCGATCGGGGAGCTGTTTTTT.

This clonotype showed up many times. This chain links TRBV30 with TRBJ1-1; D gene unclear. Trimming cost V 4 bases and J 10 bases, with 10 bases left between them. Germline V gives CDR1 GTSNPN, CDR2 SVGIG (reference sequence). There are 10 residues in the CDR3. CDR3 sequence: CAWITVGAFF. The DNA for the CDR3 is TGTGCCTGGATCACTGTTGGAGCTTTCTTT.

The gene calls are TRBV5-1 and TRBJ2-7; D is undetermined. V lost 4 bases, J lost 2 bases, and 10 bases lay in between. This CDR3 region has 13 residues. The V gene's germline CDR1 is SGHRS and CDR2 YFSETQ. CDR3 bases: TGCGCCAGCAGCATCGCCCCGGCCTACGAGCAGTACTTC. This encodes CASSIAPAYEQYF.

This clonotype was detected many times. The V and J genes are TRBV12-3 or TRBV12-4 and TRBJ2-7; 10 positions match TRBD2. The CDR3 loop spans 17 amino acids. V trimming: 4 bases; J trimming: 3 bases; junction bases outside the gene matches: 12. CDR3 protein: CASSSTPLAGAIYEQYF. The DNA of the CDR3 is TGTGCCAGCAGTTCAACCCCGCTAGCGGGGGCGATCTACGAGCAGTACTTC.

Regarding this clonotype: Since a far larger clone is one base different, this is likely a read error. The gene calls are TRBV7-2 and TRBJ2-7; 13 positions agree with TRBD2. The CDR3 has 13 residues. With 5 bases clipped from V and 6 bases from J, the junction kept 1 base outside the gene matches. CDR1 SGHTA and CDR2 FQGNSA come from the germline V gene. The DNA of the CDR3 is TGTGCCAGCAGCGGGACTAGCGGGATCGAGCAGTACTTC. Translated: CASSGTSGIEQYF.

This clonotype appeared many times. V and J are TRBV27 and TRBJ2-7; D is uncertain. Germline V gives CDR1 MNHEY, CDR2 SMNVEV (reference sequence). The V end lost 5 bases, the J end lost 6 bases, and 14 bases lay between the germline ends. The CDR3 extends over 13 amino acids. CDR3 in DNA: TGTGCCAGCAGTCCGTTGACGTTGGCCGAGCAGTACTTC. This codes for CASSPLTLAEQYF.

There are a few counts of this clonotype. The genes are TRBV10-1 and TRBJ2-2; D gene uncertain. This CDR3 region has 13 residues. CDR1 and CDR2 from the germline V gene are WNHNN and SYGVQD (reference sequence). Trimming removed 4 bases at V and 4 bases at J, with 7 bases between. The CDR3: CASSASGTGELFF. In nucleotides, the CDR3 is TGCGCCAGCAGTGCTTCTGGCACCGGGGAGCTGTTTTTT.

The chain has TRBV4-1 and TRBJ2-7; weak D call: TRBD1 (5 bases). This CDR3 region has 15 residues. Trimming took off 4 bases at V and 0 bases at J, with 13 bases between the two ends. Germline V lookup: CDR1 MGHRA, CDR2 YSYEKL. CDR3 nucleotides: TGCGCCAGCAGCCTTGGGGCTTCTAGCTCCTACGAGCAGTACTTC. This encodes CASSLGASSSYEQYF.

The J gene is TRBJ2-5, the V gene TRBV5-1, with TRBD2 matching 13 bases. This CDR3 spans 17 amino acids. CDR1 is SGHRS and CDR2 is YFSETQ in the germline V gene. V trimming: 0 bases; J trimming: 5 bases; junction bases outside the gene matches: 7. The CDR3 is CASSLAPMTSGRETQYF. The CDR3 DNA sequence: TGCGCCAGCAGCTTGGCTCCTATGACTAGCGGGAGGGAGACCCAGTACTTC.

This clonotype has only a few counts. The chain employs TRBV7-2 and TRBJ2-2, with unresolved D. The V end was cut by 4 bases, the J end by 4 bases, with 13 bases between. This CDR3 contains 15 residues. Per the germline V gene, CDR1 is SGHTA and CDR2 is FQGNSA. CDR3 nucleotide sequence: TGTGCCAGCAGCTCCCAAGGGCTGAGCACCGGGGAGCTGTTTTTT. Its protein product is CASSSQGLSTGELFF.

V gene TRBV18 combines with J gene TRBJ2-6; D gene uncertain. The V gene lost 0 bases and the J gene lost 0 bases, with 12 bases spanning the gap. CDR1 and CDR2 (germline): KGHSH, LQKENI. The CDR3 length is 18 residues. CDR3 residues: CASSPPNSQTSGANVLTF. The CDR3 DNA is TGTGCCAGCTCACCACCGAACAGCCAGACCTCTGGGGCCAACGTCCTGACTTTC.

The chain carries TRBV6-1 and TRBJ1-2; tentatively, D is TRBD1 (5 bases). This CDR3 contains 15 residues. The V gene's germline CDR1 is MNHNS and CDR2 SASEGT. V lost 7 bases and J 4 bases, leaving 19 bases between the germline ends. For the CDR3, the DNA is TGTGCCAGCACCCCTTATGTAGACAGCCGCTATGGCTACACCTTC. Encoded protein: CASTPYVDSRYGYTF.

This clonotype was seen at least ten times. The V and J genes are TRBV7-2 and TRBJ2-7; TRBD2 matches at 8 bases. V dropped 1 base and J dropped 3; count of bases not matched to a gene: 5. CDR1 and CDR2 (germline): SGHTA, FQGNSA. The CDR3 is made up of 15 amino acids. DNA of the CDR3: TGTGCCAGCAGCTTAGTCGCGGGAGGTCTCTACGAGCAGTACTTC. Protein: CASSLVAGGLYEQYF.